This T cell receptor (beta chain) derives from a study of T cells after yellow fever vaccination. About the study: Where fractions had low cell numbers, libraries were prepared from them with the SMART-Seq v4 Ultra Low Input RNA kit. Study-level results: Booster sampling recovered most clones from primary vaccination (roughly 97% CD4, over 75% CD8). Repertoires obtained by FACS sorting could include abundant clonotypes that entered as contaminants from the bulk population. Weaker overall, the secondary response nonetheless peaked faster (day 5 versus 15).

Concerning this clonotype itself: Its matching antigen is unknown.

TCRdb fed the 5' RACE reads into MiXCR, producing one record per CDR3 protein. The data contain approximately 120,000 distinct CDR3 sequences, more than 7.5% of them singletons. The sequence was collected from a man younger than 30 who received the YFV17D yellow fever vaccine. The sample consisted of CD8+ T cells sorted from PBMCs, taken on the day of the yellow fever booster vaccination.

CDR3 in DNA: TGTGCCAGCAGTACCCAGGGGGGGGGCTATGGCTACACCTTC. Translation: CASSTQGGGYGYTF. The chain couples TRBV6-5 to TRBJ1-2, with 7 positions matching TRBD1. Per the germline V gene, CDR1 is MNHEY and CDR2 is SVGAGI. The CDR3 is 14 residues long. V was clipped by 5 bases and J by 4 bases; unmatched bases: 7.